This paragraph covers one T cell receptor beta chain sequence. This sample is drawn from a study of blood T cell repertoires in COVID-19. In the original workflow: Amplification of reference gene primers provided the estimated nucleated cell counts. The data were produced by immunoSEQ multiplex PCR, yet TCRdb's version contains in-frame clones alone and is incomplete. D and trimming were read from the DNA, whereas the V and J calls and clone size are those reported in that table. The table includes over 75,000 clones, around nine tenths detected once. The sequencing sample was made of peripheral blood. The sequence came from a man between 60 and 75 years old with acute or convalescent COVID-19.

CDR3 DNA sequence: TGTGCCAGTAGCCCCGCCCACACAGGGGGCGAGCAGTACTTC. The encoded protein is CASSPAHTGGEQYF. This chain links TRBV19 with TRBJ2-7, with 8 positions matching TRBD1. CDR1 and CDR2 from the germline V gene are LNHDA and SQIVND (reference sequence). This CDR3 is 14 amino acids long. Trimming cost V 6 bases and J 6 bases; bases outside gene matches: 10.